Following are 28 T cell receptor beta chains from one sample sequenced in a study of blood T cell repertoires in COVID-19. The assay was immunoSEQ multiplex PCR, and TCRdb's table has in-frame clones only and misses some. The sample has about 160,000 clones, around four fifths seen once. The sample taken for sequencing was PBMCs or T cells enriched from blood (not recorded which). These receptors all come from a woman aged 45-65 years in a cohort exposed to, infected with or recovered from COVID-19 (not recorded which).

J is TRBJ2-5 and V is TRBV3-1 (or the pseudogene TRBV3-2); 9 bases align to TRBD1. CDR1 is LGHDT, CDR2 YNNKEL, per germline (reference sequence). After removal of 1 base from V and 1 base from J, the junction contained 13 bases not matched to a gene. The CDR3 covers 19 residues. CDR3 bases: TGTGCCAGCAGCCAAGGGGGACAGGGTTTAGGGGGGTCCCAAGAGACCCAGTACTTC. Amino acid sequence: CASSQGGQGLGGSQETQYF.

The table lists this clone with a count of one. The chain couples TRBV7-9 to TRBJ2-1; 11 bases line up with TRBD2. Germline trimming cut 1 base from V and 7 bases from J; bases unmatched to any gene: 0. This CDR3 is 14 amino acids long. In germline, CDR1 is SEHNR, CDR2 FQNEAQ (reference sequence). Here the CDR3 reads CASSLGTSGNEQFF. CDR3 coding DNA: TGTGCCAGCAGCTTAGGGACTAGCGGGAATGAGCAGTTCTTC.

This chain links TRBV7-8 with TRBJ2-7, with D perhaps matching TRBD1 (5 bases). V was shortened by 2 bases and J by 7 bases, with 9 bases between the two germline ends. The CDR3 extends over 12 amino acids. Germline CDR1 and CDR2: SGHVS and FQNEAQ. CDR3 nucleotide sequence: TGTGCCAGCAGCTTAAGTAACAGGGAGCAGTACTTC. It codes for CASSLSNREQYF.

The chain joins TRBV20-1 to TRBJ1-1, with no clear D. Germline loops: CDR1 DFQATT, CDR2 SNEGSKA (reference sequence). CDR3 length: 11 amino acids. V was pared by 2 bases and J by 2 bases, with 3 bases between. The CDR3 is CSARRNTEAFF. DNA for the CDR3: TGCAGTGCTAGACGTAACACTGAAGCTTTCTTT.

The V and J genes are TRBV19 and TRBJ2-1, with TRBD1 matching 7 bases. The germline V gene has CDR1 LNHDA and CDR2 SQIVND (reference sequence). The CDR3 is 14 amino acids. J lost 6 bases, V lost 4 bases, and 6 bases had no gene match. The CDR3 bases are TGTGCCAGTAGTACCCAGACAGGGCCCAATGAGCAGTTCTTC. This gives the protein CASSTQTGPNEQFF.

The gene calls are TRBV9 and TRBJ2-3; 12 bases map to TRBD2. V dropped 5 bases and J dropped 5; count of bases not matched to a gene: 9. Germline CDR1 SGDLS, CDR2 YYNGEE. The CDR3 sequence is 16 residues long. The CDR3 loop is CASRPQTSGRRDTQYF. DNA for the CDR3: TGTGCCAGCAGACCCCAGACTAGCGGGAGAAGAGATACGCAGTATTTT.

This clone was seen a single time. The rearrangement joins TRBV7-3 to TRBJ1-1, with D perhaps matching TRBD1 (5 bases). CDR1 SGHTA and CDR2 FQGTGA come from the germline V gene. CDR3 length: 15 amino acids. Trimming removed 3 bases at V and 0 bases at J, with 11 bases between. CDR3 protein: CASSFNRGMNTEAFF. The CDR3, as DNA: TGTGCCAGCAGCTTTAATAGGGGAATGAACACTGAAGCTTTCTTT.

The CDR3 DNA is TGTGCCAGCACCCCGGGACAGACTAGCAATCAGCCCCAGCATTTT. Translated: CASTPGQTSNQPQHF. This rearrangement joins TRBV2 to TRBJ1-5; 7 bases are a match to TRBD1. V lost 7 bases and J lost 0; bases outside the gene matches: 6. CDR3 length: 15 amino acids. Germline V gene lookup returns CDR1 SNHLY and CDR2 FYNNEI.

Written as DNA, the CDR3 is TGTGCCAGCAGCTCCCTAGAGACAGGGGCCCTTCCCTCACCCCTCCACTTT. This sequence encodes CASSSLETGALPSPLHF. The rearrangement uses TRBV9 and TRBJ1-6, with 8 bases matching TRBD1. This CDR3 is built from 17 residues. V trimming: 4 bases; J trimming: 10 bases; junction bases outside the gene matches: 16. The germline V gene has CDR1 SGDLS and CDR2 YYNGEE.

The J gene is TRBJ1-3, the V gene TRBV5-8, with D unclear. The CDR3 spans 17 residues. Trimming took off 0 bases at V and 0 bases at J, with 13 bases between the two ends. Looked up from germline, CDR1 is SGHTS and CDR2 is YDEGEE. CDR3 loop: CASSLVYDFSSGNTIYF. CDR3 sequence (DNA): TGTGCCAGCAGCTTGGTATATGACTTTAGCTCTGGAAACACCATATATTTT.

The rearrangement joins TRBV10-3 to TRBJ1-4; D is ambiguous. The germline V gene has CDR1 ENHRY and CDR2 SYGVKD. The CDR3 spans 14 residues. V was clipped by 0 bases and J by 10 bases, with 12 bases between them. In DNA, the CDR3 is TGTGCCATCAGTGAGTCCGGCCAGGCGGGAAAACTGTTTTTT. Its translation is CAISESGQAGKLFF.

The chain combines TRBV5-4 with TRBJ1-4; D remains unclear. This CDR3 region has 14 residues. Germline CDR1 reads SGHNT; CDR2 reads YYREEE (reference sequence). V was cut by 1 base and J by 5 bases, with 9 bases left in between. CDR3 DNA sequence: TGTGCCAGCAGCTTGTGGCAGGAAAATGAAAAACTGTTTTTT. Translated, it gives CASSLWQENEKLFF. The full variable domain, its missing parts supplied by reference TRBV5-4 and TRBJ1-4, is ETGVTQSPTHLIKTRGQQVTLRCSSQSGHNTVSWYQQALGQGPQFIFQYYREEENGRGNFPPRFSGLQFPNYSSELNVNALELDDSALYLCASSLWQENEKLFFGSGTQLSVL.

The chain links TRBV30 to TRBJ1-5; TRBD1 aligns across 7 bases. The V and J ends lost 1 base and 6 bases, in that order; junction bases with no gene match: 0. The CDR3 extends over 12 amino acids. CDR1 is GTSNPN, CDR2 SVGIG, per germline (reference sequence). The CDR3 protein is CAWSEGAQPQHF. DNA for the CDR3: TGTGCCTGGAGTGAGGGGGCTCAGCCCCAGCATTTT.

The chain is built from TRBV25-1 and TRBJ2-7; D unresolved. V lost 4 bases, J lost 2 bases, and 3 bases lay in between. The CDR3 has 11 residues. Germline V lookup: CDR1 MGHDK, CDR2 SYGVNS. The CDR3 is CASSAAYEQYF. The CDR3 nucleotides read TGTGCCAGCAGTGCCGCCTACGAGCAGTACTTC.

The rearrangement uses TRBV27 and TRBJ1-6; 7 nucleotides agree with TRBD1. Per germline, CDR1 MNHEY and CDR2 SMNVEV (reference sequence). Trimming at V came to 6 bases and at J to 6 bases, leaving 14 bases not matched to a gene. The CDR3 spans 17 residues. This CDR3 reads CASRPLNRGFSNSPLHF. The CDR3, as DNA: TGTGCCAGCAGACCCCTAAACAGGGGCTTCTCTAATTCACCCCTCCACTTT.

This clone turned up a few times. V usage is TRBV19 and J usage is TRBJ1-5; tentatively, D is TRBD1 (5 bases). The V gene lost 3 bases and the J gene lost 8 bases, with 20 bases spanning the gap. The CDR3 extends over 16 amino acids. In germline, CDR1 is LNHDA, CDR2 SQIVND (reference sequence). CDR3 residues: CASSMGSAGTAEPQHF. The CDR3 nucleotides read TGTGCCAGTAGTATGGGAAGTGCGGGGACGGCGGAGCCCCAGCATTTT.

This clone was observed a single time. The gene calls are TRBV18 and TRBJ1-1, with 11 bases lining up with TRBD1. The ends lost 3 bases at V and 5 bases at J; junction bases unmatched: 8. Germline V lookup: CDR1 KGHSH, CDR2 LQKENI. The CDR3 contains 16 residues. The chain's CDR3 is CASSPRDRGGNTEAFF. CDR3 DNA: TGTGCCAGCTCACCTCGGGACAGGGGGGGTAATACTGAAGCTTTCTTT.

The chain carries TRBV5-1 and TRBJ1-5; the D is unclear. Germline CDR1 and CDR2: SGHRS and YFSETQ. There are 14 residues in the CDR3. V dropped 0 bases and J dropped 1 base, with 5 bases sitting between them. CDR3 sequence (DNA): TGCGCCAGCAGCTTGGGAGAGAGCAATCAGCCCCAGCATTTT. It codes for CASSLGESNQPQHF.

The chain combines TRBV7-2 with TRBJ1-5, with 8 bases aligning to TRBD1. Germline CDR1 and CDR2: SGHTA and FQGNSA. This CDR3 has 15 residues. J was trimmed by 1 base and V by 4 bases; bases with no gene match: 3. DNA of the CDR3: TGTGCCAGCAGCTCATGGACAGGGAGCAATCAGCCCCAGCATTTT. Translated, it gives CASSSWTGSNQPQHF.

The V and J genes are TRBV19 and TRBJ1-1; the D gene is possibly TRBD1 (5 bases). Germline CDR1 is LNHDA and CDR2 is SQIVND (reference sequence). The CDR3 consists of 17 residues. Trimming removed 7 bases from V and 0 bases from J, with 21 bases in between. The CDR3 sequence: CASTQWGGMGMNTEAFF. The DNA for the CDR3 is TGTGCCAGTACCCAATGGGGGGGGATGGGGATGAACACTGAAGCTTTCTTT.

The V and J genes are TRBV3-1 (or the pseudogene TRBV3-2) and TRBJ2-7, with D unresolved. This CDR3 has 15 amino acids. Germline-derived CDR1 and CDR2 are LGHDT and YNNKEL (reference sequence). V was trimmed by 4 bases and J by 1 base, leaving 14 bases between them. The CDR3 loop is CASSPFTQVSYEQYF. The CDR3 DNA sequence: TGTGCCAGCAGCCCTTTTACCCAGGTATCCTACGAGCAGTACTTC.

CDR3 amino acids: CASSSSIGQGFGYTF. The DNA of the CDR3 is TGTGCCAGCAGTTCATCTATTGGACAAGGTTTTGGCTACACCTTC. J is TRBJ1-2 and V is TRBV6-5; TRBD1 might be the D (5 bases). Trimming removed 4 bases from V and 7 bases from J, with 19 bases in between. This CDR3 has 15 residues. Germline V gene sequence: CDR1 MNHEY, CDR2 SVGAGI.

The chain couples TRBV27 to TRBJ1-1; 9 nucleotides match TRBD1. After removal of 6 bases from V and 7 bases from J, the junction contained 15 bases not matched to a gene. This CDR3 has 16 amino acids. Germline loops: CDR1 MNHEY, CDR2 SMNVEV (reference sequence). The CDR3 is CASSLLGQGANGEAFF. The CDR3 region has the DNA TGTGCCAGCAGCCTGCTGGGACAGGGCGCCAATGGTGAAGCTTTCTTT.

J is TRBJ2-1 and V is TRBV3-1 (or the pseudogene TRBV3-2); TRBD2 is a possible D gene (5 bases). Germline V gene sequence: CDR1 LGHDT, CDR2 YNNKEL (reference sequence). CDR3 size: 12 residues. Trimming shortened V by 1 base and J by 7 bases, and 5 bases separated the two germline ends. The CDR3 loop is CASSQGGNEQFF. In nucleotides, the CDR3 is TGTGCCAGCAGCCAAGGAGGGAATGAGCAGTTCTTC.

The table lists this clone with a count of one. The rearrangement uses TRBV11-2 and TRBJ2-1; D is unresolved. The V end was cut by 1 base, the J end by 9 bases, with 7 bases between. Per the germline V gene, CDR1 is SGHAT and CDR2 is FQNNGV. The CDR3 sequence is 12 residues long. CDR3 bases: TGTGCCAGCAGCTTAGGGCATTTTGAGCAGTTCTTC. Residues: CASSLGHFEQFF.

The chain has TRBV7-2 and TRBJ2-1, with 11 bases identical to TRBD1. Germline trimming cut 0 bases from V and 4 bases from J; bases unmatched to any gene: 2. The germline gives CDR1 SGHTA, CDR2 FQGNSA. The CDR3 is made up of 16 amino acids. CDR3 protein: CASSLAGTGGYNEQFF. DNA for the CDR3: TGTGCCAGCAGCTTAGCCGGGACAGGGGGGTACAATGAGCAGTTCTTC.

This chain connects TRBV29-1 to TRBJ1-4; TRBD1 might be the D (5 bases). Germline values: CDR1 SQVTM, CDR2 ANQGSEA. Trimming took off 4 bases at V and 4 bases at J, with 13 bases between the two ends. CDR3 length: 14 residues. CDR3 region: CSVAGRDNNEKLFF. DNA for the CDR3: TGCAGCGTTGCAGGGAGGGATAATAATGAAAAACTGTTTTTT.

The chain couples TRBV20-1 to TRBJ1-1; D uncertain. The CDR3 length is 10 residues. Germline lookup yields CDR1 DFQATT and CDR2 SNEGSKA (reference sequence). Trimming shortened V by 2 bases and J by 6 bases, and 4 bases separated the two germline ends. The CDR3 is CSARRAEAFF. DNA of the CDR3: TGCAGTGCTAGACGAGCTGAAGCTTTCTTT.